This is a list of T cell receptor beta chains from one sample in a study of T cells in Graves' hyperthyroidism and ophthalmopathy. TCRdb analysed the multiplex PCR reads with MiXCR anew, one entry per CDR3 protein. The sample contains hundreds of thousands of distinct CDR3 sequences, about 38% of which appear only once. Sequencing used blood. The receptors here all came from a young man with Graves' hyperthyroidism. The CDR3 runs from the conserved cysteine through the conserved F or W. D genes are given only for firm matches. For some rows the clone size is stated as once, few or many, or as a class when expanded; others skip it.

d_call	v_call	j_call	clone_size	cdr3_length	cdr3_nt	cdr3_aa
-	TRBV5-1	TRBJ1-1	few	14	TGCGCCAGCCGCCAGGGATCAGTCAACACTGAAGCTTTCTTT	CASRQGSVNTEAFF
TRBD1	TRBV4-1	TRBJ1-1	-	15	TGCGCCAGCAGCCTACCGGACAGGCCGAACACTGAAGCTTTCTTT	CASSLPDRPNTEAFF
TRBD1	TRBV10-1	TRBJ1-6	many	14	TGCGCCAGCTCTATGGACAGGGTAGGATCACCCCTCCACTTT	CASSMDRVGSPLHF
-	TRBV6-5	TRBJ2-5	-	15	TGTGCCAGCAGTTATGGCTGGTCAGCCCAGGAGACCCAGTACTTC	CASSYGWSAQETQYF
TRBD1	TRBV15	TRBJ2-5	many	13	TGTGCCACCTCGACAGGGGTCCGGGAGACCCAGTACTTC	CATSTGVRETQYF
TRBD2	TRBV7-2	TRBJ2-5	many	14	TGTGCCAGCAGCCGAGAGGGCGGGGGAGAGACCCAGTACTTC	CASSREGGGETQYF
TRBD1	TRBV5-1	TRBJ2-7	many	14	TGTGCCAGCAGCCTAGGGACAGGGGGCTACGAGCAGTACTTC	CASSLGTGGYEQYF
TRBD1	TRBV7-8	TRBJ1-2	-	16	TGTGCCAGCAGCCCGTTCGGACAGGCGGCTAACTATGGCTACACCTTC	CASSPFGQAANYGYTF
TRBD1	TRBV12-3/TRBV12-4	TRBJ2-7	once	14	TGTGCCAGCAGTTCGGACAGGGTGACCTACGAGCAGTACTTC	CASSSDRVTYEQYF
TRBD2	TRBV15	TRBJ2-2	once	21	TGTGCCACCAGCAGAGGTTACGGGACTAGCGGGAGGCCGAGCCGGGCCGGGGAGCTGTTTTTT	CATSRGYGTSGRPSRAGELFF
-	TRBV24-1	TRBJ1-5	many	13	TGTGCCACCAGTGATTCTCCCGGGCAGCCCCAGCATTTT	CATSDSPGQPQHF
TRBD1	TRBV7-2	TRBJ1-2	-	15	TGTGCCAGCAGCTTAGGAGGGGGCGACAACTATGGCTACACCTTC	CASSLGGGDNYGYTF
TRBD1	TRBV20-1	TRBJ2-7	few	13	TGCAGTGCTATGCCCGGGACAGTCTACGAGCAGTACTTC	CSAMPGTVYEQYF
-	TRBV25-1	TRBJ1-5	-	14	TGTGCCAGCAGTGAAAAGGGTAGCAATCAGCCCCAGCATTTT	CASSEKGSNQPQHF
-	TRBV19	TRBJ1-5	many	13	TGTGCCAGTAGTATGGGCAGCAATCAGCCCCAGCATTTT	CASSMGSNQPQHF
-	TRBV9	TRBJ2-6	-	16	TGTGCCAGCAGCGTACGCCGGGGTACTGGGGCCAACGTCCTGACTTTC	CASSVRRGTGANVLTF
-	TRBV10-3	TRBJ2-7	-	14	TGTGCCATCAGTGATAATGACGGAAACTACGAGCAGTACTTC	CAISDNDGNYEQYF
TRBD1	TRBV15	TRBJ2-7	-	16	TGTGCCACCAGCAGAGCTAGGGGTAGGGGGCCCTACGAGCAGTACTTC	CATSRARGRGPYEQYF
-	TRBV12-3/TRBV12-4	TRBJ2-5	-	14	TGTGCCAGCAGTTTAGCTGGCGGGGACGAGACCCAGTACTTC	CASSLAGGDETQYF
-	TRBV15	TRBJ1-1	-	13	TGTGCCACCAGCAGAGTAGGGGGTTCTGAAGCTTTCTTT	CATSRVGGSEAFF
-	TRBV4-1	TRBJ2-7	-	17	TGCGCCAGCAGCCAAGTGGAGGGGATTAGGGAAGTCTACGAGCAGTACTTC	CASSQVEGIREVYEQYF
TRBD1	TRBV29-1	TRBJ1-2	-	12	TGCAGCGTTGAGGGGGAGGGGGCTGATACCACCTTC	CSVEGEGADTTF
TRBD2	TRBV10-3	TRBJ2-5	-	15	TGTGCCAGCAGTGAGGGTTGGGGGGGCCAAGAGACCCAGTACTTC	CASSEGWGGQETQYF
-	TRBV12-3/TRBV12-4	TRBJ1-1	-	13	TGTGCCAGCAATTCCCAGGGGATCACTGAAGCTTTCTTT	CASNSQGITEAFF
TRBD1	TRBV7-9	TRBJ1-1	-	14	TGTGCCAGCAGCGATACAGGGGGCGAGGCTGAAGCTTTCTTT	CASSDTGGEAEAFF